Presented here are 15 T cell receptor beta chains from one specimen sequenced in a study of cytotoxic CD8 clonotypes in ibrutinib-treated CLL. Produced via immunoSEQ multiplex PCR; TCRdb's table is partial and in-frame only. Of some 200,000 clones in the sample, around three quarters are singletons; the top ten hold around an eighth. This material consisted of PBMCs, taken after 24 months of ibrutinib treatment. The receptors were gathered from a human donor with chronic lymphocytic leukemia.

For the CDR3, the DNA is TGTGCCAGCAGTATTACTGGACTAGCTTACGAGCAGTACTTC. This sequence encodes CASSITGLAYEQYF. This chain joins TRBV28 and TRBJ2-7, with TRBD2 identical over 8 bases. Trimming cost V 5 bases and J 4 bases; bases outside gene matches: 7. The germline V gene encodes CDR1 MDHEN and CDR2 SYDVKM. The CDR3 is 14 residues long. The whole variable domain, filled in from reference TRBV28 and TRBJ2-7, reads DVKVTQSSRYLVKRTGEKVFLECVQDMDHENMFWYRQDPGLGLRLIYFSYDVKMKEKGDIPEGYSVSREKKERFSLILESASTNQTSMYLCASSITGLAYEQYFGPGTRLTVT.

The V and J genes are TRBV4-3 and TRBJ2-7, with 7 bases identical to TRBD2. Unmatched junction bases numbered 7, after V lost 4 bases and J lost 7 bases. Germline-derived CDR1 and CDR2 are LGHNA and YSLEER. The CDR3 totals 13 residues. The CDR3 here is CASSREGGAEQYF. CDR3 bases: TGCGCCAGCAGCCGGGAGGGTGGCGCTGAGCAGTACTTC.

J is TRBJ2-7 and V is TRBV18, with D unresolved. Germline V lookup: CDR1 KGHSH, CDR2 LQKENI. The CDR3 is made up of 11 amino acids. V was cut by 4 bases and J by 2 bases, with 3 bases left in between. CDR3: CASSRTYEQYF. The CDR3 bases are TGTGCCAGCTCACGAACCTACGAGCAGTACTTC.

This sequence joins TRBV29-1 and TRBJ2-5, with a possible D match to TRBD2 (5 bases). Germline CDR1 SQVTM, CDR2 ANQGSEA. The length of the CDR3 is 15 residues. Trimming stripped 4 bases from V and 0 bases from J, with 15 bases between. Here the CDR3 reads CSVAGSAGYQETQYF. CDR3 in DNA: TGCAGCGTTGCGGGATCGGCCGGGTACCAAGAGACCCAGTACTTC.

This chain connects TRBV9 to TRBJ2-1; the D gene is possibly TRBD2 (6 bases). CDR3 length: 13 residues. Germline V gene data show CDR1 as SGDLS and CDR2 as YYNGEE. V was pared by 0 bases and J by 7 bases, with 8 bases between. For the CDR3, the DNA is TGTGCCAGCAGCGTAGATCGGGAGAATGAGCAGTTCTTC. Encoded protein: CASSVDRENEQFF. Complete variable domain (other parts from reference TRBV9 and TRBJ2-1): DSGVTQTPKHLITATGQRVTLRCSPRSGDLSVYWYQQSLDQGLQFLIQYYNGEERAKGNILERFSAQQFPDLHSELNLSSLELGDSALYFCASSVDRENEQFFGPGTRLTVL.

A few counts support this clone. CDR3 nucleotide sequence: TGTGCCTCCCAAAGGGGGACTCCCAGGGAGACCCAGTACTTC. This gives the protein CASQRGTPRETQYF. J is TRBJ2-5 and V is TRBV2, with D perhaps matching TRBD1 or TRBD2 (6 bases each). The CDR3 totals 14 residues. Trimming stripped 11 bases from V and 5 bases from J, with 21 bases between. The germline CDR1 and CDR2 sequences are SNHLY and FYNNEI.

The V gene is TRBV7-6, the J gene TRBJ2-7; TRBD2 matches 8 bases. The CDR3 has 15 residues. The V and J ends lost 5 bases and 3 bases, in that order; junction bases with no gene match: 9. Germline CDR1 reads SGHVS; CDR2 reads FNYEAQ. The CDR3 DNA reads as TGTGCCAGCAGCCTAGGTAGCGGGGAATACTACGAGCAGTACTTC. Translation gives CASSLGSGEYYEQYF.

The V and J genes are TRBV7-8 and TRBJ1-4, with a tentative D call TRBD1 (5 bases). V was cut by 6 bases and J by 5 bases, with 25 bases left in between. The germline V gene encodes CDR1 SGHVS and CDR2 FQNEAQ. This CDR3 spans 18 amino acids. This CDR3 is CASRPGLPLREGNEKLFF. For the CDR3, the DNA is TGTGCCAGCAGGCCGGGACTCCCTCTCCGGGAAGGGAATGAAAAACTGTTTTTT.

This rearrangement joins TRBV7-8 to TRBJ2-7; 7 bases are a match to TRBD2. The CDR3 extends over 14 amino acids. From germline, CDR1 is SGHVS and CDR2 FQNEAQ. Losses at the gene ends were 4 bases for V and 3 bases for J; bases not matched to a gene: 6. CDR3 nucleotides: TGTGCCAGCAGCTCTCTAGCGGAAAACTACGAGCAGTACTTC. Protein product: CASSSLAENYEQYF.

This clone was seen a few times. The V gene is TRBV19, the J gene TRBJ1-5; no firm D call. Germline V CDR1 and CDR2: LNHDA, SQIVND (reference sequence). The CDR3 extends over 15 amino acids. Trimming pared 7 bases from V and 1 base from J, leaving 14 bases between. The CDR3 sequence is CASTPAGLSNQPQHF. In DNA form, the CDR3 reads TGTGCCAGTACCCCGGCGGGGTTGAGCAATCAGCCCCAGCATTTT.

V is TRBV18 and J is TRBJ2-7, with 13 bases that match TRBD2. The CDR3 loop spans 16 amino acids. The trim removed 4 bases at V and 4 bases at J, leaving 7 bases unmatched. The germline gives CDR1 KGHSH, CDR2 LQKENI. The CDR3 bases are TGTGCCAGCTCACAACCTTGGACTAGCGGGAGTTACGAGCAGTACTTC. It encodes CASSQPWTSGSYEQYF. Variable domain in full (rest from reference TRBV18 and TRBJ2-7): NAGVMQNPRHLVRRRGQEARLRCSPMKGHSHVYWYRQLPEEGLKFMVYLQKENIIDESGMPKERFSAEFPKEGPSILRIQQVVRGDSAAYFCASSQPWTSGSYEQYFGPGTRLTVT.

The chain uses TRBV5-6 and TRBJ2-1; a weak D match, TRBD2 (5 bases). V lost 0 bases and J lost 3, with 13 bases in between. Germline V gives CDR1 SGHDT, CDR2 YYEEEE. CDR3 length: 16 amino acids. CDR3 region: CASSLVPGNYYNEQFF. CDR3 nucleotide sequence: TGTGCCAGCAGCTTGGTTCCGGGAAACTACTACAATGAGCAGTTCTTC.

V is TRBV5-1 and J is TRBJ1-2, with 9 bases identical to TRBD1. V lost 3 bases to trimming and J lost 6 bases; unmatched junction nucleotides: 9. The CDR3 contains 15 residues. Germline CDR1 SGHRS, CDR2 YFSETQ. The CDR3 nucleotides read TGCGCCAGCAGCTGGGACAGGGAAGATAGTCATGGCTACACCTTC. It translates to CASSWDREDSHGYTF.

V and J are TRBV19 and TRBJ2-1, with D maybe TRBD2 (5 bases). The V end was cut by 2 bases, the J end by 6 bases, with 14 bases between. This CDR3 is 15 amino acids long. The germline gives CDR1 LNHDA, CDR2 SQIVND (reference sequence). The DNA of the CDR3 is TGTGCCAGTAGTATATTGGCGGTCCGGGGCAATGAGCAGTTCTTC. Translating it yields CASSILAVRGNEQFF.

This clone was recorded only once. The rearrangement links TRBV5-6 to TRBJ2-5; D may be TRBD1 (6 bases). The CDR3 is 16 amino acids. Per the germline V gene, CDR1 is SGHDT and CDR2 is YYEEEE. The germline V and J ends were trimmed by 4 bases and 1 base, with 17 bases remaining between them. CDR3 region: CASSTNYRDFQETQYF. In nucleotides, the CDR3 is TGTGCCAGCAGCACGAACTACAGGGATTTCCAAGAGACCCAGTACTTC.